The rows below give T cell receptor beta chains drawn from one sample of a study of technical replicates of blood from a handful of donors. Clones were sequenced by immunoSEQ multiplex PCR, and TCRdb holds only the in-frame ones, with some missing. The sample holds tens of thousands of clones, about 94% seen once. The specimen was T cells isolated from PBMCs. All receptors come from a human donor in good health. CDR3s include the opening cysteine and the closing phenylalanine or tryptophan. Each record gives: V gene, CDR3 length, D gene, CDR3 protein. A D gene is named only where the DNA matches it firmly.

v_gene: TRBV28
len: 13
d_gene: TRBD1
CDR3aa: CATTGTGNEKLFF

v_gene: TRBV28
len: 13
d_gene: .
CDR3aa: CASSPVGVGPQHF

v_gene: TRBV29-1
len: 14
d_gene: TRBD2
CDR3aa: CSVGTSGSDNEQFF

v_gene: TRBV30
len: 17
d_gene: TRBD2
CDR3aa: CAWSPIGSGRTGNIQYF

v_gene: TRBV9
len: 15
d_gene: .
CDR3aa: CASSVEPPGFHGYTF

v_gene: TRBV28
len: 13
d_gene: .
CDR3aa: CASSLTYTGELFF

v_gene: TRBV28
len: 12
d_gene: .
CDR3aa: CASSSNPGELFF

v_gene: TRBV7-2
len: 15
d_gene: TRBD2
CDR3aa: CASSLGVAGTDEQYF

v_gene: TRBV12-2
len: 14
d_gene: .
CDR3aa: CAQTLGSRPDTQYF

v_gene: TRBV13
len: 16
d_gene: TRBD2
CDR3aa: CASSETSGRLRRKQYF

v_gene: TRBV2
len: 12
d_gene: .
CDR3aa: CASSGTSNEQFF

v_gene: TRBV5-1
len: 17
d_gene: TRBD2
CDR3aa: CASSLLTTSGAPYEQYF

v_gene: TRBV11-2
len: 15
d_gene: TRBD2
CDR3aa: CASSSGRASTDTQYF

v_gene: TRBV28
len: 11
d_gene: .
CDR3aa: CASRGVSAQHF

v_gene: TRBV6-5
len: 15
d_gene: .
CDR3aa: CASSYSHRGGYEQYF

v_gene: TRBV9
len: 13
d_gene: .
CDR3aa: CASSAYSTDTQYF

v_gene: TRBV9
len: 15
d_gene: TRBD2
CDR3aa: CASSVGLAEYNEQFF

v_gene: TRBV5-1
len: 15
d_gene: TRBD1
CDR3aa: CASSWGTGAAGELFF

v_gene: TRBV6-5
len: 12
d_gene: .
CDR3aa: CASSYRVGEQFF

v_gene: TRBV6-4
len: 13
d_gene: .
CDR3aa: CASSHGGDYGYTF

v_gene: TRBV29-1
len: 13
d_gene: TRBD2
CDR3aa: CSPGLAGGNEQFF

v_gene: TRBV7-6
len: 14
d_gene: TRBD1
CDR3aa: CASSLSLGGQPQHF

v_gene: TRBV6-5
len: 14
d_gene: .
CDR3aa: CASSSGQSPDTQYF

v_gene: TRBV18
len: 15
d_gene: .
CDR3aa: CASSPLNLRPDTQYF

v_gene: TRBV27
len: 15
d_gene: .
CDR3aa: CASMARGTRPYEQYF

v_gene: TRBV4-1
len: 16
d_gene: .
CDR3aa: CASSEGRARTIYEQYF

v_gene: TRBV5-4
len: 14
d_gene: .
CDR3aa: CASSRTETNYGYTF

v_gene: TRBV6-6
len: 13
d_gene: .
CDR3aa: CASSNGGGDGYTF

v_gene: TRBV14
len: 15
d_gene: .
CDR3aa: CASSQDISNTGELFF

v_gene: TRBV10-3
len: 12
d_gene: TRBD1
CDR3aa: CAISKTGDEQYF

v_gene: TRBV11-2
len: 15
d_gene: TRBD2
CDR3aa: CASSLAFSGTYEQYF

v_gene: TRBV10-3
len: 13
d_gene: .
CDR3aa: CAISESPRTEAFF

v_gene: TRBV2
len: 13
d_gene: .
CDR3aa: CASIRGEGYGYTF

v_gene: TRBV6-5
len: 14
d_gene: .
CDR3aa: CASSLSPTYYEQYF

v_gene: TRBV4-1
len: 14
d_gene: TRBD1
CDR3aa: CASSRGQGYQPQHF